The sequence of this T cell receptor (beta chain) was determined in a study of T cell responses to AZD1222 COVID-19 vaccine. Trimming pared 3 bases from V and 1 base from J, leaving 13 bases between. CDR3 length: 16 residues. Germline-derived CDR1 and CDR2 are SGHTA and FQGNSA. The protocol was immunoSEQ multiplex PCR, while the TCRdb copy is restricted to in-frame clones and leaves out a portion. The profile covers tens of thousands of clones, with about 90% appearing a single time and approximately 5.6% taken by the ten largest. The origin of this receptor is an adult in good health. J is TRBJ1-3 and V is TRBV7-2, with D possibly TRBD1 on 6 matching bases. The source material was peripheral blood, sampled on day 0 of AZD1222 vaccination. The CDR3 here is CASSLNTGQSGNTIYF. CDR3 in DNA: TGTGCCAGCAGCTTGAATACCGGACAGTCTGGAAACACCATATATTTT.